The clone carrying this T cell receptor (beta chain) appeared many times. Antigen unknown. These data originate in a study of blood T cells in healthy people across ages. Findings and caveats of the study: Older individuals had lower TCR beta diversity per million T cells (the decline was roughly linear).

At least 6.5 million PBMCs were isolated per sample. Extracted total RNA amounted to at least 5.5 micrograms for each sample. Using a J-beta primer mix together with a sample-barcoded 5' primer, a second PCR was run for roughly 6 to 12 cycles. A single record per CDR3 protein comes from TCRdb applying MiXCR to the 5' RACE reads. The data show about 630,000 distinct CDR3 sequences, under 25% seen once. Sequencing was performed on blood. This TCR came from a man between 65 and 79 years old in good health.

CDR3 sequence: CAISGQLKGTGQETQYF. CDR3 bases: TGTGCCATCAGTGGCCAATTGAAAGGGACGGGCCAAGAGACCCAGTACTTC. The chain couples TRBV10-3 to TRBJ2-5, with D perhaps TRBD1 or TRBD2 (5 bases each). V shed 4 bases and J shed 1 base, with 19 bases lying between them. Germline CDR1 reads ENHRY; CDR2 reads SYGVKD. There are 17 residues in the CDR3.